Here is one T cell receptor beta chain with its context. The CDR3 is made up of 15 amino acids. Germline V gene lookup returns CDR1 SGHAT and CDR2 FQNNGV. Trimming stripped 5 bases from V and 1 base from J, with 15 bases between. Assay: immunoSEQ multiplex PCR; the TCRdb copy retains only in-frame clones and omits some. This sample has around 5,600 clones; around 10% occur once, and the top ten carry 2.2%. This entry belongs to a study of tumour-infiltrating T cells in Burkitt lymphoma. The wider study: Survival, overall and progression-free, tracked with productive clonality.

Sequencing used tumor tissue. This chain links TRBV11-2 with TRBJ2-7; maybe TRBD2 (5 bases). The sequence was obtained from a human donor with diffuse large B-cell lymphoma. The CDR3 bases are TGTGCCAGCAGCCCCCGAGCCCCGGGATCCTACGAGCAGTACTTC. Translating gives CASSPRAPGSYEQYF.